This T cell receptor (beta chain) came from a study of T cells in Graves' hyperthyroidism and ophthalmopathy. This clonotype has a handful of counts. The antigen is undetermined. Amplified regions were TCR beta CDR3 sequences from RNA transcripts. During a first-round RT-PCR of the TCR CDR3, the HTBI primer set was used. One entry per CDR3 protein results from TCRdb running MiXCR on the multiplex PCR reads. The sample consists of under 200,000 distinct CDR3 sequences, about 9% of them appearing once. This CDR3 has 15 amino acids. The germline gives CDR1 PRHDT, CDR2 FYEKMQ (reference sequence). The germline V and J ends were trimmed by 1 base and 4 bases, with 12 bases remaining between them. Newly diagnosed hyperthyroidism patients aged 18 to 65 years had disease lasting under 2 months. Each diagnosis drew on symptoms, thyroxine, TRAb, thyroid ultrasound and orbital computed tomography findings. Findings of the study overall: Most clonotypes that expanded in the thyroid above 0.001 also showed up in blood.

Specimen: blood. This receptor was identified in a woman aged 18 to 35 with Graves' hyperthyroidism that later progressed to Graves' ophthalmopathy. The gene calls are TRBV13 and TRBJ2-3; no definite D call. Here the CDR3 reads CASSLAENWSDTQYF. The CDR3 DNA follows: TGTGCCAGCAGCTTAGCAGAGAATTGGTCAGATACGCAGTATTTT.